One sample yielded the 21 T cell receptor beta chains listed below, sequenced in a study of regulatory T cells in long-lasting Graves disease. CDR3-region Arm-PCR and iRepertoire HTBI primers produced the TCR beta libraries. TCRdb re-derived calls from the multiplex PCR reads in MiXCR, one entry per CDR3 protein. The repertoire holds approximately 400,000 distinct CDR3 sequences, with about 10% as singletons. Time point indicated: newly diagnosed GD, antithyroid drugs for less than 3 months. TCR sequences were obtained from RNA taken from PBMCs. The same sample was also used in a study of T cells in Graves' hyperthyroidism and ophthalmopathy.

The sequences come from peripheral blood mononuclear cells (PBMCs), collected at new diagnosis, from a patient treated with antithyroid drugs. The receptors were sampled from a woman aged 18-29 years with Graves disease.

The chain uses TRBV6-9 and TRBJ2-1, with D perhaps matching TRBD1 or TRBD2 (7 bases each). CDR3 length: 13 amino acids. The germline V gene has CDR1 MNHGY and CDR2 SVAAGI. The germline V and J ends were trimmed by 3 bases and 9 bases, with 12 bases remaining between them. CDR3 in amino acids: CASSYSGDSEQFF. CDR3 DNA sequence: TGTGCCAGCAGTTACAGCGGGGACAGTGAGCAGTTCTTC.

The sample holds many counts of this clonotype. The chain joins TRBV20-1 to TRBJ2-1; D possibly corresponds to TRBD2 (5 bases). Trimming cost V 5 bases and J 0 bases, with 17 bases left between them. The CDR3 is made up of 16 amino acids. The germline CDR1 and CDR2 sequences are DFQATT and SNEGSKA (reference sequence). CDR3 coding DNA: TGCAGTGCTGATAGACCCCGGGAAAGCTCCTACAATGAGCAGTTCTTC. Protein sequence: CSADRPRESSYNEQFF.

This clonotype came up many times. This chain uses TRBV28 with TRBJ2-5; 15 bases match TRBD2. Germline lookup yields CDR1 MDHEN and CDR2 SYDVKM. The CDR3 consists of 18 residues. The trim removed 4 bases at V and 4 bases at J, leaving 10 bases unmatched. CDR3 region: CASSSGLAGGAPRETQYF. The CDR3, as DNA: TGTGCCAGCAGTTCCGGACTAGCGGGAGGGGCCCCCCGAGAGACCCAGTACTTC.

This clonotype was detected ten times or more. The chain recombines TRBV24-1 with TRBJ2-3, with no clear D. V lost 3 bases to trimming and J lost 5 bases, with 8 bases between them. Germline CDR1 is KGHDR and CDR2 is SFDVKD. There are 13 residues in the CDR3. The CDR3 region has the DNA TGTGCCACCAGTGATACCCTAATAGATACGCAGTATTTT. This sequence encodes CATSDTLIDTQYF.

Ten or more counts support this clonotype. The V call is TRBV7-3, the J call TRBJ1-1; 7 nucleotides match TRBD1. The germline V gene encodes CDR1 SGHTA and CDR2 FQGTGA. The V gene end was trimmed by 5 bases and the J gene end by 4 bases; junction bases not matched to a gene: 16. The CDR3 sequence is 17 residues long. The CDR3 spells CASSPVPIRTGATEAFF. The CDR3 DNA reads as TGTGCCAGCAGCCCTGTTCCTATTCGAACAGGGGCCACTGAAGCTTTCTTT.

At least ten counts were recorded for this clonotype. This chain uses TRBV2 with TRBJ2-3, with D possibly TRBD2 on 6 matching bases. V shed 0 bases and J shed 1 base, with 11 bases lying between them. Germline V CDR1 and CDR2: SNHLY, FYNNEI. CDR3 length: 16 residues. The CDR3 sequence is CASSEAVWGGTDTQYF. In DNA, the CDR3 is TGTGCCAGCAGTGAAGCGGTATGGGGGGGCACAGATACGCAGTATTTT.

This clonotype was seen repeatedly, ten times or more. The chain carries TRBV4-3 and TRBJ1-2; tentatively, D is TRBD1 (6 bases). CDR1 and CDR2 (germline): LGHNA, YSLEER. The CDR3 spans 16 residues. V was cut by 0 bases and J by 6 bases, with 17 bases left in between. This chain's CDR3 is CASSQDRRAGVDGYTF. The CDR3 DNA is TGCGCCAGCAGCCAAGATCGGAGAGCAGGGGTCGATGGCTACACCTTC.

In this sample, this clonotype turned up many times. This chain joins TRBV6-1 and TRBJ1-2, with D possibly being TRBD1 (6 bases). The germline CDR1 and CDR2 sequences are MNHNS and SASEGT. Trimming took off 10 bases at V and 11 bases at J, with 17 bases between the two ends. This CDR3 spans 11 amino acids. The CDR3 protein is CATLSGGTYTF. CDR3 coding DNA: TGTGCCACTCTGTCGGGGGGCACTTACACCTTC.

For this clonotype: This sequence may be a read error, since a much larger clone differs from it by one base. This chain's CDR3 is CASSERGSGGAFF. The CDR3, as DNA: TGTGCCAGCAGTGAAAGGGGGTCAGGGGGAGCTTTCTTT. This rearrangement joins TRBV6-1 to TRBJ1-1; the match to TRBD1 covers 7 bases. This CDR3 region has 13 residues. Per the germline V gene, CDR1 is MNHNS and CDR2 is SASEGT. Trimming removed 2 bases from V and 10 bases from J; junction bases left unmatched: 7.

This clonotype was recorded a few times. A much larger clone lies a single base off, so this may be a read error. The chain combines TRBV19 with TRBJ1-2; a possible D gene is TRBD1 (6 bases). The CDR3 length is 14 residues. From germline, CDR1 is LNHDA and CDR2 SQIVND (reference sequence). This chain's CDR3 is CASTEQGLRYGHTF. The CDR3 DNA is TGTGCCAGTACGGAACAGGGTTTACGGTATGGCCACACCTTC.

This clonotype showed up many times. This chain connects TRBV12-3 or TRBV12-4 to TRBJ1-4, with D unclear. The CDR3 covers 14 residues. Trimming shortened V by 4 bases and J by 8 bases, and 14 bases separated the two germline ends. This CDR3 is CASSSFRFPEKLFF. In nucleotides, the CDR3 is TGTGCCAGCAGTTCTTTTCGGTTTCCGGAAAAACTGTTTTTT.

The chain joins TRBV20-1 to TRBJ2-1, with a tentative D call TRBD2 (5 bases). The CDR3 length is 18 residues. CDR1 DFQATT and CDR2 SNEGSKA come from the germline V gene (reference sequence). Between the trimmed V and J ends, which lost 6 bases and 0 bases, there was a span of 24 bases. The CDR3 loop is CSAQRTELVLSSYNEQFF. For the CDR3, the DNA is TGCAGTGCACAGAGAACCGAACTAGTACTCAGCTCCTACAATGAGCAGTTCTTC.

This clonotype was seen many times. The chain uses TRBV12-3 or TRBV12-4 and TRBJ1-2; D call uncertain. The CDR3 is 15 amino acids. V was trimmed by 6 bases and J by 0 bases, leaving 14 bases between them. CDR3 sequence (DNA): TGTGCCAGCAGGCGACCGGGAACCACTAACTATGGCTACACCTTC. Protein: CASRRPGTTNYGYTF.

This clonotype showed up many times. The chain recombines TRBV12-3 or TRBV12-4 with TRBJ2-1; D remains unclear. The CDR3 extends over 11 amino acids. The V and J ends lost 5 bases and 12 bases respectively, with 11 bases between them. The DNA for the CDR3 is TGTGCCAGCAGTGTTACAGATGGGCAGTTCTTC. It translates to CASSVTDGQFF.

At least ten counts were recorded for this clonotype. The CDR3 region has the DNA TGTGCCAGCAACGACCAGGGGGTTAGGGAAAAACTGTTTTTT. Its translation is CASNDQGVREKLFF. J is TRBJ1-4 and V is TRBV28, with 7 nucleotides matching TRBD1. Trimming took 7 bases from V and 8 from J; bases not matched to a gene: 10. CDR3 length equals 14 residues. CDR1 is MDHEN and CDR2 is SYDVKM in the germline V gene.

This clonotype was seen ten or more times. The rearrangement joins TRBV28 to TRBJ1-1; TRBD1 might be the D (5 bases). The CDR3 extends over 13 amino acids. Per germline, CDR1 MDHEN and CDR2 SYDVKM. Trimming took off 5 bases at V and 1 base at J, with 8 bases between the two ends. CDR3 nucleotides: TGTGCCAGCAGTGGGACGGAGAACACTGAAGCTTTCTTT. Its protein is CASSGTENTEAFF.

This clonotype was seen many times. V gene TRBV19 combines with J gene TRBJ2-1; tentative D call: TRBD2 (7 bases). V gave up 3 bases and J gave up 0 bases, with 21 bases separating them. Germline-derived CDR1 and CDR2 are LNHDA and SQIVND (reference sequence). The CDR3 length is 19 residues. CDR3 sequence reads: CASSIGAGALDSSYNEQFF. The CDR3 DNA sequence: TGTGCCAGTAGTATCGGGGCGGGGGCACTAGATAGCTCCTACAATGAGCAGTTCTTC.

This clonotype appeared many times. At one of its ends the junction is not consistent with the germline gene, which may arise from a read error. This chain links TRBV12-3 or TRBV12-4 with TRBJ1-5; the D is unclear. This CDR3 spans 14 amino acids. The CDR3 is CASSLKYSNQPQRF. The CDR3 DNA follows: TGTGCCAGCAGTTTAAAGTATAGCAATCAGCCCCAGCGTTTT.

The chain employs TRBV28 and TRBJ2-1; weak D call: TRBD1 (5 bases). V was clipped by 3 bases and J by 0 bases, with 18 bases between them. Looked up from germline, CDR1 is MDHEN and CDR2 is SYDVKM. This CDR3 contains 18 residues. The CDR3 coding sequence is TGTGCCAGCAGTTTCCATACAGGACCCACAAGCTCCTACAATGAGCAGTTCTTC. Its protein product is CASSFHTGPTSSYNEQFF.

This clonotype was seen many times. CDR3 nucleotides: TGTGCCACCAGTGATTTGGGCAGACTTAACACCGGGGAGCTGTTTTTT. Translating gives CATSDLGRLNTGELFF. The V call is TRBV24-1, the J call TRBJ2-2, with no clear D. Germline CDR1 reads KGHDR; CDR2 reads SFDVKD. This CDR3 is 16 amino acids long. V dropped 0 bases and J dropped 2 bases, with 9 bases sitting between them.

Comments on this clonotype: Since a much larger clone is just one base distant, this may be a read error. The chain uses TRBV24-1 and TRBJ2-3, with a weak D call TRBD2 (5 bases). This CDR3 is built from 13 residues. Per germline, CDR1 KGHDR and CDR2 SFDVKD. Trimming pared 4 bases from V and 2 bases from J, leaving 6 bases between. The CDR3 DNA reads as TGTGCCACCAGTGAGACTAACACAGATACGCAGTATTTT. Translation: CATSETNTDTQYF.